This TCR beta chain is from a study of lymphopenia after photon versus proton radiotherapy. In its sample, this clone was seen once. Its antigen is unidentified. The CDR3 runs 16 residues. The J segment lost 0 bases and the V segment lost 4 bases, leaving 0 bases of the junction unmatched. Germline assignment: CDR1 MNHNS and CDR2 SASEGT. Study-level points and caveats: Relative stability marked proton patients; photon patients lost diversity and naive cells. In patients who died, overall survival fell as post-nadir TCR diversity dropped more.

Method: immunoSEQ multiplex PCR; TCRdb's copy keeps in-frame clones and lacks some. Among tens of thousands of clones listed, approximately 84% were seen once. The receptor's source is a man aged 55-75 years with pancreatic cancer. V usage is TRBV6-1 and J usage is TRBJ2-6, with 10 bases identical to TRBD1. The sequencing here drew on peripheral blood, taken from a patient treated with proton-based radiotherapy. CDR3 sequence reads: CASSGDRGSGANVLTF. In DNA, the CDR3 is TGTGCCAGCAGTGGGGACAGGGGCTCTGGGGCCAACGTCCTGACTTTC.